Shown below are 9 T cell receptor beta chains from a single sample sequenced in a study of shared clonotypes between healthy human individuals. The assay was immunoSEQ multiplex PCR, and TCRdb's table has in-frame clones only and misses some. The sample consists of over 1.4 million clones, about 96% of them appearing once. Sequencing was performed on naive CD4+ T cells sorted from blood. Subset meaning: CD45RA+ positively selected. Receptor source: a man aged 25-40 years in good health.

The V call is TRBV19, the J call TRBJ1-1, with D maybe TRBD1 (5 bases). The CDR3 is made up of 16 amino acids. V was pared by 3 bases and J by 0 bases, with 14 bases between. Germline V gene sequence: CDR1 LNHDA, CDR2 SQIVND (reference sequence). The CDR3 DNA sequence: TGTGCCAGTAGTATTTCCCACGGGGGAGTGAACACTGAAGCTTTCTTT. As protein: CASSISHGGVNTEAFF.

The chain is built from TRBV7-2 and TRBJ1-3; a possible D gene is TRBD1 (5 bases). V shed 1 base and J shed 3 bases, with 10 bases lying between them. The CDR3 is 15 residues long. CDR1 is SGHTA and CDR2 is FQGNSA in the germline V gene. CDR3 sequence reads: CASSLGRAIGNTIYF. Written as DNA, the CDR3 is TGTGCCAGCAGCTTAGGCAGGGCCATTGGAAACACCATATATTTT.

The chain employs TRBV29-1 and TRBJ1-2; D ambiguous. The CDR3 runs to 12 residues. The V end lost 6 bases, the J end lost 5 bases, and 13 bases lay between the germline ends. Germline CDR1 and CDR2: SQVTM and ANQGSEA. The CDR3 loop is CSVSPSEYGYTF. The CDR3 coding sequence is TGCAGCGTCAGTCCGTCAGAATATGGCTACACCTTC.

The rearrangement joins TRBV7-3 to TRBJ1-4; D gene uncertain. CDR1 is SGHTA, CDR2 FQGTGA, per germline. V shed 3 bases and J shed 4 bases, with 15 bases lying between them. The CDR3 totals 16 residues. CDR3 protein: CASSLSRAGSNEKLFF. CDR3 coding DNA: TGTGCCAGCAGCTTGTCGAGGGCGGGGAGTAATGAAAAACTGTTTTTT.

V and J are TRBV6-1 and TRBJ1-2; D gene uncertain. Per the germline V gene, CDR1 is MNHNS and CDR2 is SASEGT. The CDR3 consists of 14 residues. V was clipped by 3 bases and J by 4 bases, with 12 bases between them. This CDR3 is CASSDLWNSYGYTF. CDR3 coding DNA: TGTGCCAGCAGTGATCTCTGGAACTCCTATGGCTACACCTTC.

A remark on this clone: Within the sample, other DNA sequences also encode this same CDR3. The chain is built from TRBV6-6 and TRBJ2-3; the D gene is possibly TRBD2 (5 bases). In germline, CDR1 is MNHNY, CDR2 SVGAGI (reference sequence). This CDR3 spans 14 amino acids. With 6 bases removed from V and 0 bases from J, the gap between germline ends came to 10 bases. CDR3 coding DNA: TGTGCCAGCAGACCCAGCGGAAGCACAGATACGCAGTATTTT. This translates into CASRPSGSTDTQYF.

The gene calls are TRBV6-1 and TRBJ1-3; no reliable D call. Trimming removed 4 bases at V and 3 bases at J, with 7 bases between. Germline V gives CDR1 MNHNS, CDR2 SASEGT. The CDR3 totals 13 residues. The CDR3 is CASSGSFGNTIYF. The DNA of the CDR3 is TGTGCCAGCAGTGGGTCATTTGGAAACACCATATATTTT.

V gene TRBV5-4 combines with J gene TRBJ2-1; no definite D call. Trimming took off 1 base at V and 4 bases at J, with 12 bases between the two ends. Germline CDR1 is SGHNT and CDR2 is YYREEE (reference sequence). The CDR3 has 15 amino acids. CDR3 protein: CASSLYLVTYNEQFF. CDR3 coding DNA: TGTGCCAGCAGCTTGTATCTAGTAACATACAATGAGCAGTTCTTC.

CDR3 region: CASRRGQVGEQYF. CDR3 nucleotides: TGTGCCAGCAGACGGGGACAGGTCGGCGAGCAGTACTTC. The chain carries TRBV6-5 and TRBJ2-7, with TRBD1 identical over 8 bases. The trim removed 6 bases at V and 6 bases at J, leaving 7 bases unmatched. This CDR3 region has 13 residues. The germline CDR1 and CDR2 sequences are MNHEY and SVGAGI.